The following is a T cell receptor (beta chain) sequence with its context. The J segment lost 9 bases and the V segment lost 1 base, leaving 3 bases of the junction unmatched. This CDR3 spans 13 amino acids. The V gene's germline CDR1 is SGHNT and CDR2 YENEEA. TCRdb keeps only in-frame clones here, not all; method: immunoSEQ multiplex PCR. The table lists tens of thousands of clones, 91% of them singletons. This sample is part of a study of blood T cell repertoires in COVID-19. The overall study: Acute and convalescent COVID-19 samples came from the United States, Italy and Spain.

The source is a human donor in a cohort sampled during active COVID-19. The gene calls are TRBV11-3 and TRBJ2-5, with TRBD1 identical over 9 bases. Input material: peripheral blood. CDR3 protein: CASSLARDRAQYF. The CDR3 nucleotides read TGTGCCAGCAGCTTAGCCCGGGACAGGGCCCAGTACTTC.